This TCR beta chain originates from a study of T cells in Graves' hyperthyroidism and ophthalmopathy. Findings and caveats of the study: Most expanded thyroid clonotypes above 0.001 recurred in blood.

Graves' hyperthyroidism without ophthalmopathy progression within 18 months was termed stable. Diagnoses rested on clinical symptoms, serum thyroxine and TRAb, thyroid ultrasound and orbital computed tomography. From approximately 9.1 ml of fresh peripheral blood, PBMCs were isolated. Amplification of TCR beta CDR3 regions was performed using RNA transcripts as template. HTBI primers were employed in a first-round RT-PCR of the TCR CDR3. TCRdb re-derived calls from the multiplex PCR reads in MiXCR, one entry per CDR3 protein. The sample includes 300,000 to 350,000 distinct CDR3 sequences, roughly 18% of them seen just once. This clonotype has a handful of counts. The antigen is undetermined. Germline CDR1 and CDR2: LNHNV and YYDKDF (reference sequence). The CDR3 totals 16 residues. V was clipped by 2 bases and J by 2 bases, with 13 bases between them.

Sequenced sample: blood. The chain is built from TRBV15 and TRBJ2-1; tentatively, D is TRBD1 (6 bases). The sequence derives from a woman in her fifties or sixties with Graves' hyperthyroidism. In DNA, the CDR3 is TGTGCCACCAGCAGACGCCCGAGACAGGCCTACAATGAGCAGTTCTTC. Amino acid sequence: CATSRRPRQAYNEQFF. The full variable domain, in which reference TRBV15 and TRBJ2-1 provide the parts outside the CDR3, is DAMVIQNPRYQVTQFGKPVTLSCSQTLNHNVMYWYQQKSSQAPKLLFHYYDKDFNNEADTPDNFQSRRPNTSFCFLDIRSPGLGDTAMYLCATSRRPRQAYNEQFFGPGTRLTVL.